The rows below give T cell receptor beta chains drawn from one sample of a study of CD8 T cells in ankylosing spondylitis. TCRdb called the 5' RACE reads again in MiXCR, with one record for every CDR3 protein. The profile shows 200,000 to 300,000 distinct CDR3 sequences, roughly a quarter of them singletons. Sequenced sample: blood, either unsorted or a sorted T cell fraction (not recorded which). All receptors derive from a male donor with ankylosing spondylitis or in good health (not recorded which). CDR3s include the opening cysteine and the closing phenylalanine or tryptophan. The D gene is left open where the match is weak. The size of a clone is reported for some rows only, either as once, few or many, or as a class for expanded clones.

CDR3 protein	CDR3 DNA	clone size	D gene	J gene	V gene
CASSHRDGGYGQYF	TGTGCCAGCAGCCACCGGGACGGAGGGTACGGGCAGTACTTC	once	NA	TRBJ2-7	TRBV6-1
CSARDPAGPSYEQYF	TGCAGTGCTAGAGACCCCGCGGGCCCCTCCTACGAGCAGTACTTC	NA	NA	TRBJ2-7	TRBV20-1
CSADGRVDQPQHF	TGCAGTGCCGACGGGAGGGTAGACCAGCCCCAGCATTTT	NA	NA	TRBJ1-5	TRBV20-1
CASGLAGGTSNEQFF	TGTGCCAGCGGGTTAGCGGGGGGAACCAGTAATGAGCAGTTCTTC	many	TRBD2	TRBJ2-1	TRBV6-2/TRBV6-3
CASSRRVSNEQFF	TGTGCCAGCAGCCGCAGGGTGTCCAATGAGCAGTTCTTC	NA	NA	TRBJ2-1	TRBV5-8
CSARAFGGDTQYF	TGCAGTGCTAGAGCATTTGGGGGAGATACGCAGTATTTT	few	NA	TRBJ2-3	TRBV20-1
CASSGQGSYNEQFF	TGTGCCAGCAGCGGACAAGGCTCCTACAATGAGCAGTTCTTC	many	NA	TRBJ2-1	TRBV7-2
CASSPRGLSYEQYF	TGTGCCAGCAGCCCACGGGGCCTCTCCTACGAGCAGTACTTC	NA	NA	TRBJ2-7	TRBV4-2
CASSQFQFRKYEAFF	TGCGCCAGCAGCCAATTTCAATTCCGGAAGTATGAAGCTTTCTTT	NA	NA	TRBJ1-1	TRBV4-1
CAISPHQDGTSPLHF	TGTGCCATCAGTCCACATCAAGACGGAACTTCACCGCTCCACTTT	NA	NA	TRBJ1-6	TRBV10-3
CASSSQGLTYEQYF	TGTGCCAGCAGCTCACAGGGATTAACCTACGAGCAGTACTTC	NA	NA	TRBJ2-7	TRBV2
CASTQGQGWQPQHF	TGTGCCAGCACCCAAGGACAGGGGTGGCAGCCCCAGCATTTT	NA	TRBD1	TRBJ1-5	TRBV6-1
CASSALGRSANTGELFF	TGTGCCAGCAGCGCTTTGGGGCGGTCTGCGAACACCGGGGAGCTGTTTTTT	NA	NA	TRBJ2-2	TRBV9
CSARDRYRGETQYF	TGCAGTGCTAGAGATCGATACCGCGGGGAGACCCAGTACTTC	NA	NA	TRBJ2-5	TRBV20-1
CASSVPGRPETQYF	TGTGCCAGTAGTGTCCCGGGACGCCCAGAGACCCAGTACTTC	few	NA	TRBJ2-5	TRBV19
CSASIGDSNQPQHF	TGCAGTGCTAGCATAGGGGATAGCAATCAGCCCCAGCATTTT	NA	NA	TRBJ1-5	TRBV20-1
CSVVLPNQPQHF	TGCAGCGTTGTGCTGCCCAATCAGCCCCAGCATTTT	NA	NA	TRBJ1-5	TRBV29-1
CSARDQQALNTEAFF	TGCAGTGCTAGAGATCAGCAGGCCCTGAACACTGAAGCTTTCTTT	many	NA	TRBJ1-1	TRBV20-1
CASTLGGKVEILKETQYF	TGTGCCAGCACCCTGGGAGGGAAGGTAGAGATTTTGAAAGAGACCCAGTACTTC	many	TRBD2	TRBJ2-5	TRBV12-3/TRBV12-4
CAISGSHLDRGSETQYF	TGTGCCATCTCCGGGAGTCATCTGGACAGGGGATCAGAGACCCAGTACTTC	many	TRBD1	TRBJ2-5	TRBV28
CASGAGSVWEQYF	TGTGCCAGCGGGGCAGGGTCGGTTTGGGAGCAGTACTTC	few	NA	TRBJ2-7	TRBV6-6
CASSTRQAWDTQYF	TGTGCCAGCAGTACAAGACAGGCGTGGGATACGCAGTATTTT	NA	NA	TRBJ2-3	TRBV25-1
CSAPRAAGNEQYF	TGCAGTGCCCCTAGAGCGGCAGGGAACGAGCAGTACTTC	few	NA	TRBJ2-7	TRBV20-1
CASSLAQGGQPQHF	TGTGCCAGCAGTTTAGCACAGGGAGGTCAGCCCCAGCATTTT	few	NA	TRBJ1-5	TRBV12-3/TRBV12-4
CASSAQGLDTQYF	TGTGCCAGCAGCGCACAGGGGCTGGATACGCAGTATTTT	NA	TRBD1	TRBJ2-3	TRBV9
CASSYSTSVLYNEQFF	TGTGCCAGCAGTTACTCGACCAGCGTTCTTTACAATGAGCAGTTCTTC	few	NA	TRBJ2-1	TRBV6-5
CASSHPPKSSYNEQFF	TGCGCCAGCAGCCACCCTCCCAAATCCTCCTACAATGAGCAGTTCTTC	few	NA	TRBJ2-1	TRBV4-1
CASSFWGRGNQPQHF	TGTGCCAGCAGTTTCTGGGGGCGAGGCAATCAGCCCCAGCATTTT	many	NA	TRBJ1-5	TRBV12-3/TRBV12-4
CASSTRIGQGGQFF	TGTGCCAGCAGCACCCGTATCGGACAGGGTGGGCAGTTCTTC	many	TRBD1	TRBJ2-1	TRBV5-8
CSASWDPEAFF	TGCAGTGCCAGTTGGGACCCTGAAGCTTTCTTT	NA	NA	TRBJ1-1	TRBV20-1
CSVEAGDTEAFF	TGCAGCGTTGAAGCAGGGGACACTGAAGCTTTCTTT	NA	NA	TRBJ1-1	TRBV29-1
CASSLQGGSEAFF	TGTGCCAGCAGTCTACAGGGTGGTTCCGAAGCTTTCTTT	many	NA	TRBJ1-1	TRBV6-5
CASSEWYEQYF	TGTGCCAGCAGTGAATGGTACGAGCAGTACTTC	NA	NA	TRBJ2-7	TRBV6-1
CSVDLIGLGIDTDTQYF	TGCAGCGTTGATCTAATAGGACTGGGAATTGACACAGATACGCAGTATTTT	many	NA	TRBJ2-3	TRBV29-1
CSARPPILRLGYEQYF	TGCAGTGCTAGACCCCCTATTCTTAGGCTAGGCTACGAGCAGTACTTC	NA	NA	TRBJ2-7	TRBV20-1
CASSFREGSSYNEQFF	TGTGCCAGCAGCTTTCGCGAGGGGAGCTCCTACAATGAGCAGTTCTTC	many	NA	TRBJ2-1	TRBV5-5
CSAITAGETQYF	TGCAGTGCTATAACAGCAGGAGAGACCCAGTACTTC	few	NA	TRBJ2-5	TRBV20-1
CASSLDFREAFF	TGTGCCAGCAGCTTAGATTTCAGGGAAGCTTTCTTT	many	NA	TRBJ1-1	TRBV7-9
CAIRAQGRVGQYF	TGTGCCATCAGGGCCCAGGGGAGGGTCGGGCAGTACTTC	few	NA	TRBJ2-7	TRBV10-3
CSTGAGGAETEAFF	TGCAGTACCGGGGCAGGAGGGGCGGAGACTGAAGCTTTCTTT	NA	NA	TRBJ1-1	TRBV20-1
CASTADPSSEQFF	TGTGCCAGCACCGCCGACCCATCGTCTGAGCAGTTCTTC	few	NA	TRBJ2-1	TRBV28
CASSSATRDSGGYTF	TGTGCCAGCAGTAGCGCTACGAGGGATTCTGGAGGCTACACCTTC	many	NA	TRBJ1-2	TRBV6-1
CASPHSLSGGYNEQFF	TGTGCCAGCCCCCACTCGCTTAGCGGGGGCTACAATGAGCAGTTCTTC	NA	TRBD2	TRBJ2-1	TRBV12-3/TRBV12-4
CASSQDYRQSYGYTF	TGTGCCAGCAGCCAAGATTACAGACAGAGCTATGGCTACACCTTC	many	NA	TRBJ1-2	TRBV4-2
CASSSTGGRGEQFF	TGTGCCAGCAGCTCGACAGGGGGAAGGGGTGAGCAGTTCTTC	NA	TRBD1	TRBJ2-1	TRBV7-9
CASSTTNRVSTDTQYF	TGTGCCAGCAGTACAACAAACAGGGTTTCCACAGATACGCAGTATTTT	many	NA	TRBJ2-3	TRBV12-3/TRBV12-4
CSASRGVEQYF	TGCAGTGCTAGTCGGGGAGTGGAGCAGTACTTC	many	NA	TRBJ2-7	TRBV20-1
CASSLLVANEQFF	TGCGCCAGCAGCTTGCTGGTAGCGAATGAGCAGTTCTTC	many	NA	TRBJ2-1	TRBV5-1